Below, 31 T cell receptor beta chains from the same sample are listed, as sequenced in a study of CD8 T cells in ankylosing spondylitis. TCRdb itself ran the 5' RACE reads through MiXCR, one entry per CDR3 protein. Among 180,000 or so distinct CDR3 sequences, under 14% were seen once, and the ten largest hold roughly 28%. The source material was blood, either unsorted or a sorted T cell fraction (not recorded which). Source of these receptors: a male donor with ankylosing spondylitis or in good health (not recorded which).

This clonotype occurred many times. This chain joins TRBV5-1 and TRBJ2-7; 7 nucleotides agree with TRBD2. The germline V gene has CDR1 SGHRS and CDR2 YFSETQ. This CDR3 contains 15 residues. Written as DNA, the CDR3 is TGCGCAACAGCACCCGGGGCTAGCGGATTCTACGAGCAGTACTTC. Its protein product is CATAPGASGFYEQYF.

This clonotype appeared many times. V usage is TRBV6-5 and J usage is TRBJ1-1; 9 bases line up with TRBD1. Germline assignment: CDR1 MNHEY and CDR2 SVGAGI. CDR3 length equals 18 residues. The V segment lost 5 bases and the J segment 1 base; nucleotides outside the gene matches: 14. CDR3 nucleotide sequence: TGTGCCAGCAGTAACAATCTCGCGGGGACAGGGACGAACACTGAAGCTTTCTTT. It is translated as CASSNNLAGTGTNTEAFF.

In its sample, this clonotype was seen a few times. The rearrangement links TRBV2 to TRBJ2-7; TRBD2 aligns across 9 bases. Germline V lookup: CDR1 SNHLY, CDR2 FYNNEI. The CDR3 totals 14 residues. With V trimmed by 4 bases and J by 6 bases, 7 bases remained unmatched. The CDR3 spells CASSVLGLAGEQYF. The CDR3 nucleotides read TGTGCCAGCAGTGTATTGGGACTAGCCGGCGAGCAGTACTTC.

This clonotype was recorded many times. The CDR3 here is CASSPDRGTYNEQFF. Written as DNA, the CDR3 is TGCGCCAGCAGCCCGGACAGGGGGACCTACAATGAGCAGTTCTTC. The chain couples TRBV5-1 to TRBJ2-1; 10 positions match TRBD1. This CDR3 region has 15 residues. The germline CDR1 and CDR2 sequences are SGHRS and YFSETQ. V shed 4 bases and J 2 bases; nucleotides not matched to a gene: 3.

This clonotype showed up many times. J is TRBJ2-2 and V is TRBV5-1; no clear D gene. Germline V CDR1 and CDR2: SGHRS, YFSETQ. Trimming took off 3 bases at V and 2 bases at J, with 8 bases between the two ends. The CDR3 sequence is 14 residues long. The CDR3 spells CASSSSQNTGELFF. CDR3 nucleotide sequence: TGCGCCAGCAGCTCATCACAAAACACCGGGGAGCTGTTTTTT. Variable domain in full (rest from reference TRBV5-1 and TRBJ2-2): KAGVTQTPRYLIKTRGQQVTLSCSPISGHRSVSWYQQTPGQGLQFLFEYFSETQRNKGNFPGRFSGRQFSNSRSEMNVSTLELGDSALYLCASSSSQNTGELFFGEGSRLTVL.

The sample holds many counts of this clonotype. The V call is TRBV6-1, the J call TRBJ2-7; 10 positions match TRBD1. CDR1 and CDR2 from the germline V gene are MNHNS and SASEGT. The CDR3 is 15 amino acids. Losses at the gene ends were 6 bases for V and 2 bases for J; bases not matched to a gene: 7. The CDR3 region has the DNA TGTGCCAGCAGCCCCGGGACAGGGGTTGCCTACGAGCAGTACTTC. Residues: CASSPGTGVAYEQYF.

In its sample, this clonotype was seen many times. This chain connects TRBV27 to TRBJ1-2, with 8 bases fitting TRBD1. V lost 6 bases, J lost 0 bases, and 9 bases stayed unmatched. CDR1 is MNHEY and CDR2 is SMNVEV in the germline V gene (reference sequence). The CDR3 has 16 amino acids. The CDR3 DNA sequence: TGTGCCAGCAGCCCCGGACAGGGCATACCTAACTATGGCTACACCTTC. As protein: CASSPGQGIPNYGYTF.

This rearrangement joins TRBV7-2 to TRBJ1-2, with 10 bases that match TRBD1. The CDR3 extends over 14 amino acids. CDR1 and CDR2 from the germline V gene are SGHTA and FQGNSA. V trimming: 5 bases; J trimming: 6 bases; junction bases outside the gene matches: 6. CDR3 loop: CASSQGTGVHGYTF. The CDR3 DNA is TGTGCCAGCAGCCAGGGGACAGGGGTTCATGGCTACACCTTC.

This clonotype was counted a few times. The chain couples TRBV7-2 to TRBJ2-3; 8 nucleotides align to TRBD2. CDR1 and CDR2 from the germline V gene are SGHTA and FQGNSA. J gave up 4 bases and V 3 bases, and 15 bases lay outside the gene matches. This CDR3 contains 18 residues. The DNA for the CDR3 is TGTGCCAGCAGCTTTAGCGGGAAAGTTATTGTGTCAGCAGATACGCAGTATTTT. Translated, it gives CASSFSGKVIVSADTQYF.

The CDR3 coding sequence is TGTGCCAGCAGCCAAGATAGGCCGGGCTCCTACGAGCAGTACTTC. It codes for CASSQDRPGSYEQYF. V usage is TRBV4-2 and J usage is TRBJ2-7; no firm D call. The V and J ends lost 0 bases and 0 bases respectively, with 9 bases between them. CDR1 and CDR2 (germline): LGHNA, YNFKEQ. This CDR3 spans 15 amino acids.

This clonotype was seen many times. The rearrangement links TRBV5-6 to TRBJ2-1; a weak D match, TRBD1 (6 bases). Per the germline V gene, CDR1 is SGHDT and CDR2 is YYEEEE. V lost 5 bases and J lost 4, with 10 bases in between. The CDR3 has 13 residues. CDR3 amino acids: CASRKTGYNEQFF. The CDR3 nucleotides are TGTGCCAGCAGGAAGACAGGTTACAATGAGCAGTTCTTC.

Only a few counts were recorded for this clonotype. V usage is TRBV7-2 and J usage is TRBJ2-5; TRBD1 is a possible D gene (5 bases). Germline assignment: CDR1 SGHTA and CDR2 FQGNSA. This CDR3 region has 11 residues. V dropped 5 bases and J dropped 11 bases, with 12 bases sitting between them. The CDR3 nucleotides read TGTGCCAGCAGCCCAGACAGAATACAGTACTTC. Amino acids: CASSPDRIQYF.

This clonotype occurred many times. The genes are TRBV6-1 and TRBJ1-2; D unclear. Germline lookup yields CDR1 MNHNS and CDR2 SASEGT. This CDR3 is built from 13 residues. The V gene lost 6 bases and the J gene lost 2 bases, with 10 bases spanning the gap. The CDR3 nucleotides are TGTGCCAGCAGAGAGGACGGGAACTATGGCTACACCTTC. This sequence encodes CASREDGNYGYTF.

A few counts support this clonotype. At one end, the junction sequence differs from germline, possibly due to a read error. The J gene is TRBJ2-1, the V gene TRBV7-2, with 15 positions matching TRBD2. This CDR3 region has 13 residues. Germline-derived CDR1 and CDR2 are SGHTA and FQGNSA. This chain's CDR3 is CASSSGTSGRRIF. The CDR3 DNA sequence: TGTGCCAGCAGCTCCGGGACTAGCGGGAGGAGGATCTTC.

This clonotype has more than one count but fewer than ten. One junction end disagrees with the germline gene, perhaps due to a read error. The chain combines TRBV7-9 with TRBJ2-5, with D perhaps matching TRBD2 (6 bases). The germline CDR1 and CDR2 sequences are SEHNR and FQNEAQ (reference sequence). The CDR3 is 13 amino acids. The CDR3: CAGSPGGLETQYF. CDR3 DNA sequence: TGTGCCGGCAGCCCCGGGGGTTTAGAGACCCAGTACTTC.

This clonotype was counted ten times or more. This chain uses TRBV12-3 or TRBV12-4 with TRBJ1-4; D is unclear. This CDR3 is 13 amino acids long. Trimming cost V 4 bases and J 16 bases, with 19 bases left between them. The CDR3 region is CASSSSVEGERFF. The CDR3 DNA sequence: TGTGCCAGCAGTTCCAGCGTAGAGGGAGAAAGGTTTTTT.

This clonotype was seen a handful of times. The rearrangement uses TRBV7-6 and TRBJ2-2; D remains unclear. Germline CDR1 reads SGHVS; CDR2 reads FNYEAQ. The CDR3 totals 15 residues. The V end lost 2 bases, the J end lost 5 bases, and 12 bases lay between the germline ends. The CDR3, as DNA: TGTGCCAGCAGCTTATCCCCGGGTGGGACCGGGGAGCTGTTTTTT. Residues: CASSLSPGGTGELFF.

The V gene is TRBV14, the J gene TRBJ2-3; TRBD2 aligns across 7 bases. The CDR3 has 15 amino acids. Trimming cost V 0 bases and J 7 bases; bases outside gene matches: 7. Germline V gene lookup returns CDR1 SGHDN and CDR2 FVKESK. CDR3 in DNA: TGTGCCAGCAGCCAAGATTCTTACGGGGGGAATACGCAGTATTTT. It is translated as CASSQDSYGGNTQYF.

The table lists this clonotype with many counts. The V call is TRBV24-1, the J call TRBJ2-2; D gene unclear. There are 14 residues in the CDR3. The germline CDR1 and CDR2 sequences are KGHDR and SFDVKD. V was shortened by 0 bases and J by 7 bases, with 8 bases between the two germline ends. CDR3 residues: CATSDLSSGGELFF. Here the CDR3 DNA reads TGTGCCACCAGTGATTTGTCAAGTGGCGGGGAGCTGTTTTTT.

This clonotype was seen many times. The V call is TRBV3-1, the J call TRBJ1-1; D uncertain. Germline-derived CDR1 and CDR2 are LGHDT and YNNKEL (reference sequence). The CDR3 is made up of 15 amino acids. The V and J ends lost 1 base and 1 base respectively, with 10 bases between them. The CDR3: CASSQGTGGNTEAFF. CDR3 DNA sequence: TGTGCCAGCAGCCAAGGAACGGGAGGGAACACTGAAGCTTTCTTT.

This clonotype occurred many times. The V and J genes are TRBV7-7 and TRBJ2-7; 9 bases map to TRBD1. The CDR3 has 14 residues. Germline V gene lookup returns CDR1 SSHAT and CDR2 FNYEAQ (reference sequence). V trimming: 5 bases; J trimming: 1 base; junction bases outside the gene matches: 3. This CDR3 is CASSVDRGSYEQYF. As DNA, the CDR3 is TGTGCCAGCAGCGTGGACAGGGGTTCCTACGAGCAGTACTTC.

This clonotype was recorded at least ten times. The chain joins TRBV4-3 to TRBJ2-7; D is ambiguous. The CDR3 sequence is 14 residues long. Germline CDR1 LGHNA, CDR2 YSLEER. Between the trimmed V and J ends, which lost 0 bases and 3 bases, there was a span of 9 bases. The CDR3 spells CASSQDLGDYEQYF. DNA of the CDR3: TGCGCCAGCAGCCAAGATCTTGGAGACTACGAGCAGTACTTC.

Only a few counts were recorded for this clonotype. This chain uses TRBV3-1 with TRBJ2-2; the match to TRBD2 covers 9 bases. Germline loops: CDR1 LGHDT, CDR2 YNNKEL (reference sequence). V trimming: 4 bases; J trimming: 1 base; junction bases outside the gene matches: 1. The CDR3 contains 15 residues. CDR3 bases: TGTGCCAGCAGCCGAGCGGGAGGGAACACCGGGGAGCTGTTTTTT. Translation: CASSRAGGNTGELFF. Drawing the rest from reference TRBV3-1 and TRBJ2-2, the complete variable domain is DTAVSQTPKYLVTQMGNDKSIKCEQNLGHDTMYWYKQDSKKFLKIMFSYNNKELIINETVPNRFSPKSPDKAHLNLHINSLELGDSAVYFCASSRAGGNTGELFFGEGSRLTVL.

This clonotype was recorded a few times. This sequence joins TRBV9 and TRBJ2-2; TRBD2 agrees at 9 bases. Germline V gene sequence: CDR1 SGDLS, CDR2 YYNGEE. Trimming took 8 bases from V and 2 from J; bases not matched to a gene: 4. This CDR3 is 14 amino acids long. The CDR3 sequence is CASSTSGNTGELFF. The CDR3 DNA reads as TGTGCCAGTTCGACTAGCGGTAACACCGGGGAGCTGTTTTTT.

This clonotype was seen repeatedly, ten times or more. The CDR3 bases are TGTGCCAGCAGCCAGAAGGGACTTTCCAATGAGCAGTTCTTC. This translates into CASSQKGLSNEQFF. The chain combines TRBV3-1 with TRBJ2-1, with D possibly matching TRBD2 (6 bases). Germline CDR1 LGHDT, CDR2 YNNKEL (reference sequence). Trimming took off 3 bases at V and 6 bases at J, with 12 bases between the two ends. There are 14 residues in the CDR3.

J is TRBJ2-1 and V is TRBV12-3 or TRBV12-4, with a tentative D call TRBD2 (7 bases). V was cut by 2 bases and J by 4 bases, with 9 bases left in between. The CDR3 consists of 14 residues. CDR3 amino acids: CASSLRGAYNEQFF. The CDR3, as DNA: TGTGCCAGCAGTTTACGGGGGGCTTACAATGAGCAGTTCTTC.

This clonotype has a count of ten or more. The rearrangement uses TRBV5-6 and TRBJ2-7; 10 nucleotides line up with TRBD1. V shed 1 base and J 5 bases; nucleotides not matched to a gene: 6. Germline assignment: CDR1 SGHDT and CDR2 YYEEEE. The CDR3 has 15 residues. CDR3 in DNA: TGTGCCAGCAGCTTGTCGGGACAGGGGTACGACGAGCAGTACTTC. Amino acids: CASSLSGQGYDEQYF.

The chain couples TRBV18 to TRBJ1-3, with no clear D. The CDR3 consists of 15 residues. Germline CDR1 reads KGHSH; CDR2 reads LQKENI. V was shortened by 5 bases and J by 0 bases, with 11 bases between the two germline ends. CDR3 loop: CASSEFQSSGNTIYF. In DNA, the CDR3 is TGTGCCAGCTCAGAATTTCAGAGCTCTGGAAACACCATATATTTT.

This clonotype was found many times. V is TRBV18 and J is TRBJ2-3, with D perhaps matching TRBD2 (5 bases). Germline loops: CDR1 KGHSH, CDR2 LQKENI. The CDR3 runs 14 residues. The germline V and J ends were trimmed by 1 base and 4 bases, with 9 bases remaining between them. CDR3 DNA sequence: TGTGCCAGCTCACCACGGACTGGGGCAGATACGCAGTATTTT. It is translated as CASSPRTGADTQYF.

This clonotype was recorded once. This chain links TRBV7-2 with TRBJ1-4; D not certain. The CDR3 is made up of 15 amino acids. CDR1 is SGHTA and CDR2 is FQGNSA in the germline V gene. Trimming pared 6 bases from V and 0 bases from J, leaving 11 bases between. CDR3 amino acids: CASSRRASTNEKLFF. In DNA, the CDR3 is TGTGCCAGCAGTCGCCGGGCTTCAACTAATGAAAAACTGTTTTTT.

Ten or more counts support this clonotype. J is TRBJ1-1 and V is TRBV9; D not certain. From germline, CDR1 is SGDLS and CDR2 YYNGEE. The V end lost 6 bases, the J end lost 5 bases, and 11 bases lay between the germline ends. This CDR3 is 12 amino acids long. The CDR3 DNA follows: TGTGCCAGCACGGGGAGGGCAACTGAAGCTTTCTTT. This gives the protein CASTGRATEAFF.